This record concerns one TCR beta chain sequence. Original methodology: Amplifying reference gene primers gave estimates of nucleated cell counts. Using immunoSEQ multiplex PCR, the repertoire was profiled, and TCRdb retains in-frame clones only, with some absent. V, J and clone size reflect that table, while D and trimming were determined from the DNA. The sample holds 200,000 to 300,000 clones, around 90% seen once. These data are taken from a study of blood T cell repertoires in COVID-19. Looking at the study overall: Sites across the United States, Italy and Spain contributed samples from acute and convalescent COVID-19. T cells, B-cell-depleted T cells, or PBMCs provided the cDNA or gDNA that served as material.

This CDR3 comprises 17 residues. With 8 bases clipped from V and 5 bases from J, the junction kept 9 bases outside the gene matches. Germline CDR1 reads SGHVS; CDR2 reads FQNEAQ. Sample: peripheral blood. This receptor was identified in a man aged 60 to 75 who had recovered from COVID-19. The chain links TRBV7-8 to TRBJ2-2; 15 bases line up with TRBD2. The CDR3 DNA follows: TGTGCCAGCCCCAGGGGACTAGCGGGGGGTAGGACCGGGGAGCTGTTTTTT. It yields the protein CASPRGLAGGRTGELFF.